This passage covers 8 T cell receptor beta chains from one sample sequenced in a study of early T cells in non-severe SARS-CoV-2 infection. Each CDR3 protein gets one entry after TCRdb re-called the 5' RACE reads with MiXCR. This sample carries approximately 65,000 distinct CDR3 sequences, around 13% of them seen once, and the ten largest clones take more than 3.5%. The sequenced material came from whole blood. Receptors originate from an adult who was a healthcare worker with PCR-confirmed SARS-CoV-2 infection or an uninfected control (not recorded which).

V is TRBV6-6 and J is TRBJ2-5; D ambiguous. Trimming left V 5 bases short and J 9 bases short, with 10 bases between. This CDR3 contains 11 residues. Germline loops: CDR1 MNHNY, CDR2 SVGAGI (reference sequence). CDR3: CASSPARSQYF. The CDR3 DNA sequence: TGTGCCAGCAGTCCCGCGAGGTCCCAGTACTTC.

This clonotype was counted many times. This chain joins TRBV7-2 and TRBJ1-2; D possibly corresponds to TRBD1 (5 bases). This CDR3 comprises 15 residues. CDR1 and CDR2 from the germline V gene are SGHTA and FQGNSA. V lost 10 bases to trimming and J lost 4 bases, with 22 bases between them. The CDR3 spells CATAILGRPTYGYTF. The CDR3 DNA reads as TGTGCCACCGCGATACTGGGACGCCCTACCTATGGCTACACCTTC.

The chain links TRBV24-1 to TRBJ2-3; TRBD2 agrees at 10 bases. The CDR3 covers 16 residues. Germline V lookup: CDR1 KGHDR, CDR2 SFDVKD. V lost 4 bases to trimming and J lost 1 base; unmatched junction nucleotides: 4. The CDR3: CATSDPTSGGTDTQYF. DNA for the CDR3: TGTGCCACCAGTGACCCTACTAGCGGGGGCACAGATACGCAGTATTTT.

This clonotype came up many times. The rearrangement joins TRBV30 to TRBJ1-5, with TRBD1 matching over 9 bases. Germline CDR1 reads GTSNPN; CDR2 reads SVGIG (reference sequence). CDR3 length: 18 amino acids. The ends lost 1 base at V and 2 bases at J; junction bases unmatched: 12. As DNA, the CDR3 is TGTGCCTGGAGTGCCACTGACAGGGGGAGTGTGGGCAATCAGCCCCAGCATTTT. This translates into CAWSATDRGSVGNQPQHF.

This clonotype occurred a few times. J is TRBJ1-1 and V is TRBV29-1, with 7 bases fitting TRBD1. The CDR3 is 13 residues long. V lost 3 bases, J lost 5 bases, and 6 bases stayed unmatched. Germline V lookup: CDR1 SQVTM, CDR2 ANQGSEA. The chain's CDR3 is CSVEFAGGTEAFF. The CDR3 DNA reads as TGCAGCGTTGAGTTCGCAGGGGGAACTGAAGCTTTCTTT.

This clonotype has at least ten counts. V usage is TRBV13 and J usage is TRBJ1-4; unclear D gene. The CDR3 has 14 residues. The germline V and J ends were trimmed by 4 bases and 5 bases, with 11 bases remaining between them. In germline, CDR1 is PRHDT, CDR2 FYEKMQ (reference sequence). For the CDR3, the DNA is TGTGCCAGCAGCTCAGAGGGTCCGAATGAAAAACTGTTTTTT. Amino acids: CASSSEGPNEKLFF.

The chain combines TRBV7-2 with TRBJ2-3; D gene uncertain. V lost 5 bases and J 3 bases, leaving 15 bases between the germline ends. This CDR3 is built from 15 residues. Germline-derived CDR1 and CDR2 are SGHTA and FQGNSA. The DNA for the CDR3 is TGTGCCAGCAGCCCCGACCCGGCCTGGACAGATACGCAGTATTTT. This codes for CASSPDPAWTDTQYF.

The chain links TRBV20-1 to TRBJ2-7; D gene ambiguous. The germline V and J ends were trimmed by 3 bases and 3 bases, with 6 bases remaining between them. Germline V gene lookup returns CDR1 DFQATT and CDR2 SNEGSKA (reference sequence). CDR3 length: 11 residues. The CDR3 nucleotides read TGCAGTGCTAGTTACGACTACGAGCAGTACTTC. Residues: CSASYDYEQYF.